Listed here are 15 T cell receptor beta chains from one sample, sequenced in a study of CD4 and CD8 cells across lung adenocarcinoma regions. Using its own MiXCR run on the PCR reads, TCRdb lists one record per CDR3 protein. There are 11,000 or so distinct CDR3 sequences in the sample; approximately 57% occur only once, and about a third lies in the top ten. Sequenced input: CD8+ T cells from the center of a lung tumor. These receptors were obtained from a female donor with lung adenocarcinoma. The CD4 and CD8 labels of this study may be unreliable.

The J gene is TRBJ2-7, the V gene TRBV10-2; 8 bases are shared with TRBD2. Germline V lookup: CDR1 WSHSY, CDR2 SAAADI. V gave up 4 bases and J gave up 0 bases; unmatched junction bases: 11. CDR3 size: 17 residues. The CDR3 reads CASSGREGLLSSYEQYF. The CDR3 DNA follows: TGCGCCAGCAGTGGTCGGGAGGGCCTCTTAAGCTCCTACGAGCAGTACTTC.

In this sample, this clonotype turned up a few times. The final CDR3 position lacks the conserved phenylalanine or tryptophan, pointing to a likely read error. The DNA is omitted, as the CDR3 cannot be located on it reliably, and the CDR3 follows TCRdb's listing. The gene calls are TRBV15 and TRBJ2-5. The CDR3 length is 8 residues, termini included. The V gene's germline CDR1 is LNHNV and CDR2 YYDKDF (reference sequence). Here the CDR3 reads CPPAKQQL.

The sample holds a few counts of this clonotype. The CDR3 DNA reads as TGTGCCAGCAGCACAACTAGCGTGGTTGAGCAGTTCTTC. Its translation: CASSTTSVVEQFF. The rearrangement links TRBV6-1 to TRBJ2-1; 7 bases align to TRBD2. J was trimmed by 9 bases and V by 6 bases; bases with no gene match: 8. The V gene's germline CDR1 is MNHNS and CDR2 SASEGT. The CDR3 loop spans 13 amino acids.

CDR3 region: CASSRRLRSGIIRNEQFF. In DNA form, the CDR3 reads TGCGCCAGCAGCCGCCGGCTTCGGAGCGGGATAATACGAAATGAGCAGTTCTTC. This chain links TRBV4-1 with TRBJ2-1; 7 bases agree with TRBD2. CDR3 size: 18 residues. Germline V lookup: CDR1 MGHRA, CDR2 YSYEKL. The trim removed 4 bases at V and 7 bases at J, leaving 19 bases unmatched.

This rearrangement joins TRBV10-3 to TRBJ2-3; D uncertain. TRBJ2-5 explains the end of the DNA better; the J call may be wrong. Germline-derived CDR1 and CDR2 are ENHRY and SYGVKD. The CDR3 is 14 amino acids. This CDR3 is CAISEPTLQETQYF. In DNA, the CDR3 is TGTGCCATCAGTGAGCCGACTTTGCAAGAGACCCAGTACTTC.

This clonotype was found a few times. The chain recombines TRBV6-1 with TRBJ1-1; unclear D gene. Germline CDR1 and CDR2: MNHNS and SASEGT. V shed 6 bases and J shed 1 base, with 12 bases lying between them. The CDR3 covers 14 residues. CDR3 DNA sequence: TGTGCCAGCAGCCTATCTGGGTCGAACACTGAAGCTTTCTTT. It specifies CASSLSGSNTEAFF.

The chain carries TRBV6-1 and TRBJ2-3; weak D call: TRBD2 (6 bases). This CDR3 is 15 amino acids long. Germline values: CDR1 MNHNS, CDR2 SASEGT. The V and J ends lost 5 bases and 4 bases respectively, with 16 bases between them. CDR3: CASSPGLGGPDTQYF. The CDR3 DNA follows: TGTGCCAGCAGTCCGGGGCTGGGGGGACCAGATACGCAGTATTTT.

This clonotype has only a few counts. The chain uses TRBV6-1 and TRBJ2-3; D is perhaps TRBD2 (5 bases). Germline V gene data show CDR1 as MNHNS and CDR2 as SASEGT. Trimming took 7 bases from V and 4 from J, leaving 12 bases between them. CDR3 length: 13 amino acids. As DNA, the CDR3 is TGTGCCAGCACCTACCAGGAGGCAGATACGCAGTATTTT. Translating it yields CASTYQEADTQYF.

The chain has TRBV27 and TRBJ2-1, with TRBD2 matching 13 bases. CDR1 and CDR2 (germline): MNHEY, SMNVEV (reference sequence). The CDR3 runs to 15 residues. Trimming at V came to 6 bases and at J to 9 bases, leaving 8 bases not matched to a gene. The CDR3, as DNA: TGTGCCAGCAGCAGGACTAGCGGGAGAACCCCTGAGCAGTTCTTC. Protein sequence: CASSRTSGRTPEQFF.

At least ten counts were recorded for this clonotype. In nucleotides, the CDR3 is TGTGCCAGCAGGACGACAGGGTTTGGACCCTACGAGCAGTACTTC. Translation gives CASRTTGFGPYEQYF. The chain is built from TRBV6-1 and TRBJ2-7, with TRBD1 identical over 7 bases. Germline CDR1 reads MNHNS; CDR2 reads SASEGT. Germline trimming cut 6 bases from V and 2 bases from J; bases unmatched to any gene: 10. This CDR3 is built from 15 residues.

In this sample, this clonotype turned up a few times. This rearrangement joins TRBV7-2 to TRBJ1-6, with 8 bases fitting TRBD1. This CDR3 has 15 amino acids. V gave up 5 bases and J gave up 4 bases; unmatched junction bases: 4. Germline CDR1 and CDR2: SGHTA and FQGNSA. In DNA form, the CDR3 reads TGTGCCAGCAGCCCAGGACAGGGTTATAATTCACCCCTCCACTTT. It is translated as CASSPGQGYNSPLHF.

The chain combines TRBV7-2 with TRBJ2-3; D unclear. This CDR3 region has 15 residues. V lost 1 base to trimming and J lost 0 bases, with 8 bases between them. The germline gives CDR1 SGHTA, CDR2 FQGNSA. The CDR3 bases are TGTGCCAGCAGCTTAGTCGGCCCTAGCACAGATACGCAGTATTTT. Its translation is CASSLVGPSTDTQYF.

The chain has TRBV6-1 and TRBJ1-1; TRBD1 matches 7 bases. The CDR3 covers 13 residues. V shed 3 bases and J 6 bases; nucleotides not matched to a gene: 4. In germline, CDR1 is MNHNS, CDR2 SASEGT. CDR3 nucleotides: TGTGCCAGCAGTGAGGGGGACAGTCCTGAAGCTTTCTTT. It codes for CASSEGDSPEAFF.

The genes are TRBV6-1 and TRBJ2-1; D may be TRBD1 (5 bases). The J call is doubtful: the DNA matches TRBJ2-5 better. CDR1 and CDR2 (germline): MNHNS, SASEGT. The CDR3 has 16 residues. The DNA of the CDR3 is TGTGCCAGCAGTGCGCCAAGGACACCAAGGGGAGAGACCCAGTACTTC. It yields the protein CASSAPRTPRGETQYF.

The sample holds a few counts of this clonotype. CDR3 bases: TGTGCCAGCAGCTCCCCAGGGGGCCCTTCCCCAGAGACCCAGTACTTC. Encoded protein: CASSSPGGPSPETQYF. V usage is TRBV6-1 and J usage is TRBJ2-5, with TRBD1 matching 8 bases. With V trimmed by 6 bases and J by 4 bases, 13 bases remained unmatched. Looked up from germline, CDR1 is MNHNS and CDR2 is SASEGT. This CDR3 is built from 16 residues.